The 4 T cell receptor beta chains in this list originate from one sample, sequenced in a study of preoperative IRX-2 immunotherapy in early breast cancer. Treatment meaning: preoperative locoregional IRX-2 cytokine immunotherapy. Measured with immunoSEQ multiplex PCR; TCRdb has only the in-frame clones, and not every one. The data contain tens of thousands of clones, around 92% of them singletons. This material consisted of tumor tissue, taken after IRX-2 immunotherapy. All receptors derive from a human donor with breast cancer.

This clone was seen once. The chain is built from TRBV6-8 and TRBJ1-2, with TRBD1 identical over 7 bases. After removal of 2 bases from V and 6 bases from J, the junction contained 9 bases not matched to a gene. CDR3 length: 15 amino acids. Germline lookup yields CDR1 MNHGY and CDR2 SAAAGT. The CDR3: CASSYVGQVVDGYTF. DNA of the CDR3: TGTGCCAGCAGTTACGTAGGACAGGTTGTAGATGGCTACACCTTC.

The rearrangement uses TRBV19 and TRBJ1-3; perhaps TRBD1 as D (5 bases). CDR1 is LNHDA, CDR2 SQIVND, per germline (reference sequence). Trimming removed 2 bases at V and 4 bases at J, with 21 bases between. The CDR3 contains 18 residues. CDR3 residues: CASSISEGNWFSGNTIYF. The DNA of the CDR3 is TGTGCCAGTAGTATAAGCGAGGGGAATTGGTTTTCCGGAAACACCATATATTTT.

The chain recombines TRBV28 with TRBJ1-2; D not certain. This CDR3 has 12 residues. Trimming pared 5 bases from V and 10 bases from J, leaving 14 bases between. Germline CDR1 is MDHEN and CDR2 is SYDVKM. The CDR3 nucleotides are TGTGCCAGCAGTCTCTCAGGCAGATACTACACCTTC. Translated, it gives CASSLSGRYYTF.

DNA for the CDR3: TGTGCCTGGAGTGTAGCAGGGTTTCAGCCCCAGCATTTT. This sequence encodes CAWSVAGFQPQHF. This chain uses TRBV30 with TRBJ1-5; possibly TRBD1 for D (5 bases). CDR1 and CDR2 (germline): GTSNPN, SVGIG (reference sequence). The ends were cut back, 0 bases at V and 6 bases at J, with 9 bases in the middle. CDR3 length equals 13 residues.